This T cell receptor (beta chain) was documented in a study of PD-1 blockade in classical Hodgkin lymphoma. Study summary: The patients were dosed with nivolumab 3 mg/kg, infused intravenously every 2 weeks.

Regarding this clone: Its antigen is currently unknown.

CDR3 length: 14 amino acids. Per germline, CDR1 ENHRY and CDR2 SYGVKD. V gave up 8 bases and J gave up 3 bases, with 17 bases separating them. This table comes from immunoSEQ multiplex PCR, and its TCRdb copy is limited to in-frame clones, with some not included. The repertoire holds around 99,000 clones, 80% to 90% seen once, with roughly 15% in the top ten. Study outcomes and limitations: It was among complete responders that baseline diversity resembled that of newly diagnosed patients. Exclusion removed patients who began nivolumab under 1 year after ASCT. TCR diversity in CD4+, not CD8+, cells rose significantly by C4D1.

Relapse after autologous stem cell transplantation occurred in every patient, and brentuximab vedotin exposure varied. The gene calls are TRBV10-3 and TRBJ2-7; D tentatively reads TRBD1 or TRBD2 (5 bases each). The starting material was peripheral blood mononuclear cells (PBMCs), obtained before the second cycle of nivolumab. This TCR was sampled from a human donor with classical Hodgkin lymphoma. CDR3 coding DNA: TGTGCCATCTCCGGGGCGCCGAAAGTCTACGAGCAGTACTTC. It specifies CAISGAPKVYEQYF.